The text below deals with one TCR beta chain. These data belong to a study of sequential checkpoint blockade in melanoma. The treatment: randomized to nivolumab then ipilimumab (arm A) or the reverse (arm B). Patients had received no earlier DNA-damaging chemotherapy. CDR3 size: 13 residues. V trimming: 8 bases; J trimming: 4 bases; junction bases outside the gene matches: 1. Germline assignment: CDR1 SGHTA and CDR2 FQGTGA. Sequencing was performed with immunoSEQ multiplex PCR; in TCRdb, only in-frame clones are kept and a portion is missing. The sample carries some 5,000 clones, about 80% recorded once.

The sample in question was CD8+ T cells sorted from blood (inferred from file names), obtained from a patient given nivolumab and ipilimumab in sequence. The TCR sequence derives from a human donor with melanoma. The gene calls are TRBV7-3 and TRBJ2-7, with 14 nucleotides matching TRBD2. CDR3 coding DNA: TGTGCCAGCGGGACTAGCGGGAGTTACGAGCAGTACTTC. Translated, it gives CASGTSGSYEQYF.